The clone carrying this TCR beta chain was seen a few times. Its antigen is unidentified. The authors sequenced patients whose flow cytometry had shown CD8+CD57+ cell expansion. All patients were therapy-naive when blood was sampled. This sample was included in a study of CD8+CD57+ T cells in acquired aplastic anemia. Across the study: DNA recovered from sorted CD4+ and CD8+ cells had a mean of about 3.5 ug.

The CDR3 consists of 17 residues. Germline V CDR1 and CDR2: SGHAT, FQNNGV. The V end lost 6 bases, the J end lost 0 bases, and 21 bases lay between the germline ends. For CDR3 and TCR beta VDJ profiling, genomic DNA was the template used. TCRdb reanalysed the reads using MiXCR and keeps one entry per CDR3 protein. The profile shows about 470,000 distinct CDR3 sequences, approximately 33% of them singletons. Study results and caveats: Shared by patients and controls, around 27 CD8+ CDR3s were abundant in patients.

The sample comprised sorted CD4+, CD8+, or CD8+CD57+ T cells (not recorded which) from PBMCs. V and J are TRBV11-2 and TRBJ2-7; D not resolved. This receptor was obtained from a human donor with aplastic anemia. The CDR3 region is CASSLSSTVGSSYEQYF. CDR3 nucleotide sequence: TGTGCCAGCAGTCTAAGCAGCACTGTGGGCAGCTCCTACGAGCAGTACTTC. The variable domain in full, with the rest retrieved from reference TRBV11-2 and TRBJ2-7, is EAGVAQSPRYKIIEKRQSVAFWCNPISGHATLYWYQQILGQGPKLLIQFQNNGVVDDSQLPKDRFSAERLKGVDSTLKIQPAKLEDSAVYLCASSLSSTVGSSYEQYFGPGTRLTVT.